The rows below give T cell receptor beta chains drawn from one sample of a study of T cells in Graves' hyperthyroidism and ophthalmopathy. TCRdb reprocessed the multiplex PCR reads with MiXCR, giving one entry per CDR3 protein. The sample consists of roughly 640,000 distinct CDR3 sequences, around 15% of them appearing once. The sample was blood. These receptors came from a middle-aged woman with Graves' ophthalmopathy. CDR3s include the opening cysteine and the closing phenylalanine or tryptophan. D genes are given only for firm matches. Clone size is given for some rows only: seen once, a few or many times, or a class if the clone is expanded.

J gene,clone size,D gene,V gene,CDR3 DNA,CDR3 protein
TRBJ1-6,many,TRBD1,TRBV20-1,TGCAGTGCTAAGGGGACAGGGGGCTCGAATTCACCCCTCCACTTT,CSAKGTGGSNSPLHF
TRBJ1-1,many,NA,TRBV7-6,TGTGCCAGCAGCCCGCGGACGGACACTGAAGCTTTCTTT,CASSPRTDTEAFF
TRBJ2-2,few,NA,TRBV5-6,TGTGCCAGCAGCTTGGAATCAGGGCGCCCCGCCGGGGAGCTGTTTTTT,CASSLESGRPAGELFF
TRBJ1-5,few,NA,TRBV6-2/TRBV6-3,TGTGCCAGCAGGGCGACAGTCAATAGCAATCAGCCCCAGCATTTT,CASRATVNSNQPQHF
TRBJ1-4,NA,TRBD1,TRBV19,TGTGCCAGTAGTATAGGATACCGACAGGGGATGGATGAAAAACTGTTTTTT,CASSIGYRQGMDEKLFF
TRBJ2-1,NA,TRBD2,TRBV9,TGTGCCAGCAGCGTCAGCGGGAGAGTTACCTACAATGAGCAGTTCTTC,CASSVSGRVTYNEQFF
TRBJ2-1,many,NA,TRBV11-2,TGTGCCAGCAGCTCCTACCGGGGCAAGTACAATGAGCAGTTCTTC,CASSSYRGKYNEQFF
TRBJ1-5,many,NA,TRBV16,TGTGCCAGCAGCCAATTGGGAGGGGCAGGGCAGCCCCAGCATTTT,CASSQLGGAGQPQHF
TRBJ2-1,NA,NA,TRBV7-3,TGTGCCAGCAGCACTCAGGGGTACAATGAGCAGTTCTTC,CASSTQGYNEQFF
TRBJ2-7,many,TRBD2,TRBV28,TGTGCCAGCAGTCGCGGGGGAGGGCGCTACGAGCAGTACTTC,CASSRGGGRYEQYF